The rows below give T cell receptor beta chains drawn from one sample of a study of shared T cell receptors in the human thymus. Clones were read by immunoSEQ multiplex PCR, and TCRdb kept only the in-frame ones, dropping some. The top ten hold over 0.008% of the sample, which has fewer than 700,000 clones, over 75% seen once. These data were also filed under a second study, of human thymus T cells.

Input material: thymocytes. The receptors were sampled from a boy in the first two years of life with a congenital heart defect. CDR3s include the opening cysteine and the closing phenylalanine or tryptophan. A D gene is named only where the DNA matches it firmly. For some rows the clone size is stated as once, few or many, or as a class when expanded; others skip it.

v_call: TRBV13; d_call: TRBD2; clone_size: .; j_call: TRBJ2-1; cdr3_nt: TGTGCCAGCAGCTTTACGACTGACGGGAGGGACTACAATGAGCAGTTCTTC; cdr3_aa: CASSFTTDGRDYNEQFF
v_call: TRBV6-1; d_call: TRBD1; clone_size: .; j_call: TRBJ1-5; cdr3_nt: TGTGCCAGCAGTGAGTGGGACAGGGTCAATCAGCCCCAGCATTTT; cdr3_aa: CASSEWDRVNQPQHF
v_call: TRBV9; d_call: TRBD1; clone_size: .; j_call: TRBJ2-2; cdr3_nt: TGTGCCAGCAGCCCCGAGGACAGGTGGAACACCGGGGAGCTGTTTTTT; cdr3_aa: CASSPEDRWNTGELFF
v_call: TRBV29-1; d_call: TRBD2; clone_size: .; j_call: TRBJ2-3; cdr3_nt: TGCAGCGTCCCGGGACTAGCGAGAAGCACAGATACGCAGTATTTT; cdr3_aa: CSVPGLARSTDTQYF
v_call: TRBV11-3; d_call: .; clone_size: .; j_call: TRBJ2-1; cdr3_nt: TGTGCCAGCAGCTTTTTTGCCCCCCCCCGGGGCTCCTACAATGAGCAGTTCTTC; cdr3_aa: CASSFFAPPRGSYNEQFF
v_call: TRBV7-9; d_call: TRBD1; clone_size: .; j_call: TRBJ2-3; cdr3_nt: TGTGCCAGCTCAGGGGGTACGCAGTATTTT; cdr3_aa: CASSGGTQYF
v_call: TRBV4-3; d_call: TRBD1; clone_size: .; j_call: TRBJ2-1; cdr3_nt: TGCGCCAGCAGCCAAGACCAGGCATGGGACAGGGCGCTGAATGAGCAGTTCTTC; cdr3_aa: CASSQDQAWDRALNEQFF
v_call: TRBV2; d_call: TRBD2; clone_size: .; j_call: TRBJ2-1; cdr3_nt: TGTGCCAGCAGTGAATCGCTAGCGGGAGACTCCTACAATGAGCAGTTCTTC; cdr3_aa: CASSESLAGDSYNEQFF
v_call: TRBV28; d_call: TRBD2; clone_size: .; j_call: TRBJ2-7; cdr3_nt: TGTGCCAGCACCATCGGGACTAGCAGCAAGAGCTCCTACGAGCAGTACTTC; cdr3_aa: CASTIGTSSKSSYEQYF
v_call: TRBV4-3; d_call: .; clone_size: .; j_call: TRBJ2-5; cdr3_nt: TGCGCCAGCAGCCACAAGATAGGCGAAGGGGGTGAGGAGACCCAGTACTTC; cdr3_aa: CASSHKIGEGGEETQYF
v_call: TRBV11-2; d_call: TRBD1; clone_size: .; j_call: TRBJ2-2; cdr3_nt: TGTGCCAGCAGCTACAGGGGTACCGGGGAGCTGTTTTTT; cdr3_aa: CASSYRGTGELFF
v_call: TRBV10-1; d_call: .; clone_size: .; j_call: TRBJ1-1; cdr3_nt: TGCGCCAGCAAGCCAGGGGTCGGGAACACTGAAGCTTTCTTT; cdr3_aa: CASKPGVGNTEAFF
v_call: TRBV2; d_call: .; clone_size: .; j_call: TRBJ2-7; cdr3_nt: TGTGCCATCCCAGGGAGGGGGGGCGAGCAGTACTTC; cdr3_aa: CAIPGRGGEQYF
v_call: TRBV4-2; d_call: .; clone_size: .; j_call: TRBJ1-3; cdr3_nt: TGTGCCAGCAGCCCGAGGGAGGGGCCTCGAGAATCTGGAAACACCATATATTTT; cdr3_aa: CASSPREGPRESGNTIYF
v_call: TRBV25-1; d_call: .; clone_size: .; j_call: TRBJ1-1; cdr3_nt: TGTGCCAGCAGTGAATTGGCGGGGGGTGAAGCTTTCTTT; cdr3_aa: CASSELAGGEAFF
v_call: TRBV30; d_call: .; clone_size: .; j_call: TRBJ1-1; cdr3_nt: TGTGCCTGGAGTGTAAAACAGAACACTGAAGCTTTCTTT; cdr3_aa: CAWSVKQNTEAFF
v_call: TRBV27; d_call: .; clone_size: once; j_call: TRBJ2-1; cdr3_nt: TGTGCCACCTCCAATAGTAGGGGCAATGAGCAGTTCTTC; cdr3_aa: CATSNSRGNEQFF
v_call: TRBV27; d_call: .; clone_size: .; j_call: TRBJ2-1; cdr3_nt: TGTGCCAGCAGTTTAAGGGACTTATGGGGCAACTACAATGAGCAGTTCTTC; cdr3_aa: CASSLRDLWGNYNEQFF
v_call: TRBV27; d_call: TRBD2; clone_size: .; j_call: TRBJ2-3; cdr3_nt: TGTGCCAGCACCCCCCGGTGGCTAGCGGGAGGTGGAGATACGCAGTATTTT; cdr3_aa: CASTPRWLAGGGDTQYF
v_call: TRBV30; d_call: TRBD1; clone_size: once; j_call: TRBJ1-2; cdr3_nt: TGTGCCTGGAGGGCCTGGACAGGTTGGGCCTATGGCTACACCTTC; cdr3_aa: CAWRAWTGWAYGYTF
v_call: TRBV23-1; d_call: .; clone_size: .; j_call: TRBJ1-5; cdr3_nt: TGCGCCAGCAGGACCCAGGTTCGTGGGCAGCCCCAGCATTTT; cdr3_aa: CASRTQVRGQPQHF
v_call: TRBV4-1; d_call: TRBD2; clone_size: once; j_call: TRBJ2-3; cdr3_nt: TGCGCCAGCAGCCCGCCTCGGACTAGCGGGAGCACAGATACGCAGTATTTT; cdr3_aa: CASSPPRTSGSTDTQYF
v_call: TRBV27; d_call: .; clone_size: once; j_call: TRBJ1-5; cdr3_nt: TGTGCCAGCAGTTTAGGCTTTGATAGAGGTAATCAGCCCCAGCATTTT; cdr3_aa: CASSLGFDRGNQPQHF
v_call: TRBV5-1; d_call: TRBD2; clone_size: .; j_call: TRBJ2-7; cdr3_nt: TGCGCCAGCAGCCCGGGACTAGCGCCCGAAAGGAGGGAATACGAGCAGTACTTC; cdr3_aa: CASSPGLAPERREYEQYF
v_call: TRBV15; d_call: .; clone_size: .; j_call: TRBJ2-1; cdr3_nt: TGTGCCACCAGCAGCCGATGGAGCGGTGAGCAGTTCTTC; cdr3_aa: CATSSRWSGEQFF